This section outlines one TCR beta chain sequence together with its context. These data originate in a study of memory CD4+ T cells and cytomegalovirus serostatus. TCRdb's table, derived via immunoSEQ multiplex PCR, lists solely in-frame clones and lacks some. The sample has about 57,000 clones, more than 60% seen once; the top ten hold 0.82%. Trimming cost V 6 bases and J 4 bases; bases outside gene matches: 7. This CDR3 is 15 amino acids long. Germline lookup yields CDR1 MNHNS and CDR2 SASEGT. The sort gate was single viable CD3+CD4+CD8-CD45RO+ cells for memory CD4+ T cells. The V call is TRBV6-1, the J call TRBJ1-3; 9 nucleotides agree with TRBD1. Source material: memory CD4+ T cells from blood. The clonotype originates from an adult in good health and CMV-seronegative. The CDR3 sequence is CASSRDRVGGNTIYF. The CDR3 coding sequence is TGTGCCAGCAGCCGGGACAGGGTCGGGGGAAACACCATATATTTT.